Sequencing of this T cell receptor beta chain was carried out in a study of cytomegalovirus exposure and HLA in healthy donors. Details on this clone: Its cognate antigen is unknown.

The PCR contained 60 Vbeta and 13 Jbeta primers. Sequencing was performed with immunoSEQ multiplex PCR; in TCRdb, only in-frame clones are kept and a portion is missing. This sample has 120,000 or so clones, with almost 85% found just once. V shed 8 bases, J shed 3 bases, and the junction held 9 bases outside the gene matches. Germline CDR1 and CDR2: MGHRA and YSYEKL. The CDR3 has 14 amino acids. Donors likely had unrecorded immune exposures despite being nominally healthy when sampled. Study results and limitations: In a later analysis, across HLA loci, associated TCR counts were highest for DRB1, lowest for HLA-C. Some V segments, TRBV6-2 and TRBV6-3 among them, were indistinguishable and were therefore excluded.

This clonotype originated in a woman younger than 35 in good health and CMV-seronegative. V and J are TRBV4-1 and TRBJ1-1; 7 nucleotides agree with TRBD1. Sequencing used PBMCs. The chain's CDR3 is CASSPGGFYTEAFF. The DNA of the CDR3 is TGCGCCAGCTCTCCAGGGGGGTTTTACACTGAAGCTTTCTTT.